Described below is a single T cell receptor beta chain sequence and its context. What it recognizes is unknown. The data originate from a study of cytomegalovirus exposure and HLA in healthy donors. V gave up 5 bases and J gave up 4 bases; unmatched junction bases: 12. This CDR3 comprises 16 residues. In germline, CDR1 is SGHTA, CDR2 FQGNSA. The PCR used 60 Vbeta and 13 Jbeta primers. Assay: immunoSEQ multiplex PCR; the TCRdb copy retains only in-frame clones and omits some. The sample includes 150,000 to 200,000 clones, less than 85% seen only once; the top ten take around 6%. Points from the study as a whole: Reportedly, TCR beta sequences accurately predicted HLA-A and HLA-B alleles in most subjects. Accounts indicate the classifier identified cytomegalovirus status with strong specificity and sensitivity.

The chain couples TRBV7-2 to TRBJ1-2, with 8 bases matching TRBD1. Sequencing input: PBMCs. This TCR derives from a man in his forties in good health and CMV-seronegative. The CDR3 spells CASSPGTGGGGYGYTF. Here the CDR3 DNA reads TGTGCCAGCAGCCCCGGGACAGGCGGGGGTGGCTATGGCTACACCTTC.